These T cell receptor beta chains were read from a single sample in a study of regulatory T cells in long-lasting Graves disease. MiXCR, applied by TCRdb to the multiplex PCR reads, yields one record per CDR3 protein. The sample carries about 400,000 distinct CDR3 sequences, around 15% recorded once. Source: peripheral blood mononuclear cells (PBMCs), taken at new diagnosis, from a patient treated with antithyroid drugs. The origin of the receptors is a female donor with Graves disease. CDR3s include the opening cysteine and the closing phenylalanine or tryptophan. Fields, in order: D gene, J gene, clone size, V gene, CDR3 protein, CDR3 DNA. A D gene is named only where the DNA matches it firmly. A row's size may be missing; if present it is once, few, many or a size class.

d_gene: -; j_gene: TRBJ2-4; abundance: -; v_gene: TRBV18; CDR3aa: CASSPLLGRPNIQYF; CDR3nt: TGTGCCAGCTCACCACTTTTGGGGCGGCCAAACATTCAGTACTTC
d_gene: TRBD2; j_gene: TRBJ2-2; abundance: -; v_gene: TRBV7-2; CDR3aa: CASRGTSGITGELFF; CDR3nt: TGTGCCAGCAGGGGGACTAGCGGGATCACCGGGGAGCTGTTTTTT
d_gene: TRBD1; j_gene: TRBJ1-3; abundance: many; v_gene: TRBV20-1; CDR3aa: CSAPDRGYTIYF; CDR3nt: TGCAGTGCCCCCGACAGGGGATACACCATATATTTT
d_gene: TRBD2; j_gene: TRBJ2-1; abundance: many; v_gene: TRBV7-9; CDR3aa: CASSPDGGGYNEQFF; CDR3nt: TGTGCCAGCAGCCCGGACGGGGGGGGGTACAATGAGCAGTTCTTC
d_gene: TRBD1; j_gene: TRBJ2-1; abundance: -; v_gene: TRBV14; CDR3aa: CASSLGQAYNEQFF; CDR3nt: TGTGCCAGCAGCCTGGGACAGGCATACAATGAGCAGTTCTTC
d_gene: -; j_gene: TRBJ1-6; abundance: many; v_gene: TRBV12-3/TRBV12-4; CDR3aa: CASRGTYNSPLHF; CDR3nt: TGTGCCAGCAGGGGGACCTATAATTCACCCCTCCACTTT
d_gene: TRBD1; j_gene: TRBJ2-5; abundance: many; v_gene: TRBV7-9; CDR3aa: CASSLARQGSETQYF; CDR3nt: TGTGCCAGCAGCTTAGCGCGACAGGGTTCGGAGACCCAGTACTTC
d_gene: -; j_gene: TRBJ2-7; abundance: many; v_gene: TRBV28; CDR3aa: CASSFRLYEQYF; CDR3nt: TGTGCCAGCAGTTTTCGGTTATACGAGCAGTACTTC
d_gene: -; j_gene: TRBJ1-4; abundance: -; v_gene: TRBV27; CDR3aa: CASSPVGTNEKLFF; CDR3nt: TGTGCCAGCAGTCCTGTGGGGACTAATGAAAAACTGTTTTTT
d_gene: -; j_gene: TRBJ2-3; abundance: many; v_gene: TRBV28; CDR3aa: CASSLKWSTDTQYF; CDR3nt: TGTGCCAGCAGTTTAAAGTGGAGCACAGATACGCAGTATTTT
d_gene: TRBD2; j_gene: TRBJ2-3; abundance: many; v_gene: TRBV6-1; CDR3aa: CASRRGEGTDTQYF; CDR3nt: TGTGCCAGCCGGCGGGGGGAGGGCACAGATACGCAGTATTTT
d_gene: -; j_gene: TRBJ1-1; abundance: many; v_gene: TRBV20-1; CDR3aa: CSARARRGVSNTEAFF; CDR3nt: TGCAGTGCTAGAGCTCGTCGGGGGGTTTCTAACACTGAAGCTTTCTTT
d_gene: -; j_gene: TRBJ1-2; abundance: -; v_gene: TRBV20-1; CDR3aa: CSARSRWDYGYTF; CDR3nt: TGCAGTGCTAGATCTAGGTGGGACTATGGCTACACCTTC
d_gene: -; j_gene: TRBJ2-1; abundance: many; v_gene: TRBV7-8; CDR3aa: CASSSLGGYNEQFF; CDR3nt: TGTGCCAGCAGCTCCTTAGGGGGGTACAATGAGCAGTTCTTC
d_gene: TRBD1; j_gene: TRBJ2-7; abundance: many; v_gene: TRBV24-1; CDR3aa: CATSNRGLPYEQYF; CDR3nt: TGTGCCACCAGTAACAGGGGCTTGCCCTACGAGCAGTACTTC
d_gene: -; j_gene: TRBJ1-2; abundance: many; v_gene: TRBV30; CDR3aa: CAWTRGRYGYTF; CDR3nt: TGTGCCTGGACCCGAGGGCGTTATGGCTACACCTTC
d_gene: TRBD1; j_gene: TRBJ2-7; abundance: many; v_gene: TRBV5-1; CDR3aa: CASSSGQGIPREQYF; CDR3nt: TGCGCCAGCAGCTCAGGACAGGGTATTCCTAGGGAGCAGTACTTC
d_gene: TRBD2; j_gene: TRBJ2-7; abundance: many; v_gene: TRBV7-2; CDR3aa: CASSLERGRVTSPNSYEQYF; CDR3nt: TGTGCCAGCAGCTTAGAAAGGGGACGGGTGACTAGCCCCAACTCCTACGAGCAGTACTTC
d_gene: -; j_gene: TRBJ2-1; abundance: -; v_gene: TRBV12-3/TRBV12-4; CDR3aa: CASGEEGLGINEQFF; CDR3nt: TGTGCCAGCGGTGAAGAGGGTCTGGGGATTAATGAGCAGTTCTTC
d_gene: -; j_gene: TRBJ2-2; abundance: -; v_gene: TRBV29-1; CDR3aa: CSVGTARSGELFF; CDR3nt: TGCAGCGTTGGGACAGCGAGGAGCGGGGAGCTGTTTTTT
d_gene: -; j_gene: TRBJ1-1; abundance: few; v_gene: TRBV4-1; CDR3aa: CASSQPYTTQDTEAFF; CDR3nt: TGCGCCAGCAGCCAGCCCTACACCACTCAGGACACTGAAGCTTTCTTT
d_gene: -; j_gene: TRBJ1-2; abundance: many; v_gene: TRBV4-3; CDR3aa: CASSQDQATGNYGYTF; CDR3nt: TGCGCCAGCAGCCAAGATCAAGCTACGGGGAACTATGGCTACACCTTC
d_gene: -; j_gene: TRBJ2-2; abundance: -; v_gene: TRBV2; CDR3aa: CASRGGGTRNTGELFF; CDR3nt: TGTGCCAGCAGGGGGGGGGGCACCCGAAACACCGGGGAGCTGTTTTTT
d_gene: -; j_gene: TRBJ2-1; abundance: once; v_gene: TRBV20-1; CDR3aa: CSAKTPSSYNERFF; CDR3nt: TGCAGTGCTAAGACTCCCAGCTCCTACAATGAGCGGTTCTTC
d_gene: -; j_gene: TRBJ1-2; abundance: many; v_gene: TRBV12-3/TRBV12-4; CDR3aa: CASSSVRDYTF; CDR3nt: TGTGCCAGCAGTTCGGTCCGGGACTACACCTTC
d_gene: TRBD2; j_gene: TRBJ2-1; abundance: many; v_gene: TRBV7-3; CDR3aa: CASSLYGGARGEQFF; CDR3nt: TGTGCCAGCAGCTTATACGGGGGGGCCCGAGGTGAGCAGTTCTTC
d_gene: -; j_gene: TRBJ1-1; abundance: many; v_gene: TRBV29-1; CDR3aa: CSLILGSEAFF; CDR3nt: TGCAGTCTCATTTTGGGAAGTGAAGCTTTCTTT
d_gene: -; j_gene: TRBJ1-2; abundance: many; v_gene: TRBV2; CDR3aa: CASSERRQVPRIGYGYTF; CDR3nt: TGTGCCAGCAGTGAAAGGCGACAGGTCCCGCGGATAGGCTACGGCTACACCTTC
d_gene: -; j_gene: TRBJ2-5; abundance: few; v_gene: TRBV4-1; CDR3aa: CASSQDALAQETQYF; CDR3nt: TGCGCCAGCAGCCAAGATGCGCTAGCCCAAGAGACCCAGTACTTC